The rows below give T cell receptor beta chains drawn from one sample of a study of chemoradiotherapy in HPV16-positive cancers. Libraries were prepared by immunoSEQ multiplex PCR; TCRdb keeps only in-frame clonotypes and omits some of them. The sample contains roughly 40,000 clones, roughly three quarters of which appear only once. This specimen was blood, taken from a patient who underwent chemoradiotherapy. These receptors came from a human donor with HPV-associated anogenital cancer. Both conserved end residues are part of each CDR3. D genes are given only for firm matches. Only part of the rows carry a size: once, few, many, or a class if the clone is expanded.

d_call	clone_size	v_call	j_call	cdr3_nt	cdr3_aa
NA	NA	TRBV18	TRBJ1-2	TGTGCCAGCTCACCGACCGGGGGGTTTGGCTATGGCTACACCTTC	CASSPTGGFGYGYTF
TRBD1	NA	TRBV27	TRBJ2-1	TGTGCCAGCAGTAGAGGGACAGGGTTTGATGAGCAGTTCTTC	CASSRGTGFDEQFF
NA	NA	TRBV19	TRBJ2-7	TGTGCCAGTAGTCTATACACGAGCTCCTACGAGCAGTACTTC	CASSLYTSSYEQYF
NA	NA	TRBV19	TRBJ1-1	TGTGCCAGTAGTACCCTGGGGGGGGGAGAGACTGAAGCTTTCTTT	CASSTLGGGETEAFF
NA	NA	TRBV7-9	TRBJ1-4	TGTGCCAGCAGCTACCAAGCAACTAATGAAAAACTGTTTTTT	CASSYQATNEKLFF
TRBD1	few	TRBV10-1	TRBJ1-2	TGCGCCAGCAGTGCCGTTGGCAGGGGGCAGAGCTATGGCTACACCTTC	CASSAVGRGQSYGYTF
NA	NA	TRBV13	TRBJ2-3	TGTGCCAGCAGCTCAACTTCTAATAGGCAGTATTTT	CASSSTSNRQYF
NA	NA	TRBV10-3	TRBJ2-7	TGTGCCATCAGTGAAGGGGCCAGGTACGAGCAGTACTTC	CAISEGARYEQYF
NA	NA	TRBV5-1	TRBJ2-3	TGCGCCAGCAGCATGGACGGGGAATTATTGGATACGCAGTATTTT	CASSMDGELLDTQYF
TRBD1	few	TRBV2	TRBJ1-2	TGTGCCAGCACTCGGACAGGGGACGGCTACACCTTC	CASTRTGDGYTF
NA	NA	TRBV6-1	TRBJ1-5	TGTGCCAGCAGTGAGGGACGGTTCCTAGGTGATCAGCCCCAGCATTTT	CASSEGRFLGDQPQHF
NA	NA	TRBV10-3	TRBJ2-7	TGTGCCATCAGTGAGTCGAGTCGGTTGGAGTACTTC	CAISESSRLEYF
NA	NA	TRBV19	TRBJ1-6	TGTGCCAGTAGTATCCTTCGGGGAGGAAATTCACCCCTCCACTTT	CASSILRGGNSPLHF
TRBD1	NA	TRBV13	TRBJ2-7	TGTGCCAGCAGCCGTGAGGGACAGGGTAGCGAGCAGTACTTC	CASSREGQGSEQYF
NA	NA	TRBV5-4	TRBJ1-2	TGTGCCAGCAGCTTTTCGGACTATGGCTACACCTTC	CASSFSDYGYTF
NA	once	TRBV6-1	TRBJ1-5	TGTGCCAGCAGTGAAGGAGGATGGCCCGGTAATCCCCAGCATTTT	CASSEGGWPGNPQHF
NA	NA	TRBV6-1	TRBJ1-5	TGTGCCAGCAGTGGGGCGGATTATAGCAATCAGCCCCAGCATTTT	CASSGADYSNQPQHF
TRBD1	once	TRBV6-6	TRBJ2-1	TGTGCCAGCAGTACAGGACAGGTCGTCAATGAGCAGTTCTTC	CASSTGQVVNEQFF